This TCR beta chain was retrieved from a study of blood T cells in healthy people across ages. With a J-beta primer mix and a sample-barcoded 5' primer, a second PCR ran about 7 to 12 cycles. In TCRdb, the 5' RACE reads were re-called with MiXCR into one record per CDR3 protein. The sample carries 1.8 million or so distinct CDR3 sequences, 35% to 50% recorded once. The germline CDR1 and CDR2 sequences are DFQATT and SNEGSKA (reference sequence). This CDR3 is 12 amino acids long. The sequenced material came from blood. The gene calls are TRBV20-1 and TRBJ2-5; a weak D match, TRBD2 (5 bases). The clonotype originates from a human donor in good health. The CDR3 DNA reads TGCAGCCACTCGAGGCGGGAAGAGACCCAGTACTTC. This sequence encodes CSHSRREETQYF.